These T cell receptor beta chains were read from a single sample in a study of control samples from healthy donors and cancer patients. Clones were sequenced by immunoSEQ multiplex PCR, and TCRdb holds only the in-frame ones, with some missing. In the table there are 75,000 to 90,000 clones, around 89% of which are singletons. Sequenced material: blood. The receptors derive from a man in his fifties or sixties in good health. The CDR3 runs from the conserved cysteine through the conserved F or W. The D gene is left open where the match is weak. A clone size is listed for some rows: how often the clone was seen (once, few, many), or a class if it is expanded.

j_call clone_size d_call cdr3_length v_call cdr3_nt cdr3_aa
TRBJ1-2 . . 15 TRBV6-5 TGTGCCAGCAGTTACTCTAAAGGGCTCAACTATGGCTACACCTTC CASSYSKGLNYGYTF
TRBJ2-7 . . 11 TRBV21-1 TGTGCCAGCAGCCTCAGCTACGAGCAGTACTTC CASSLSYEQYF
TRBJ2-7 . . 14 TRBV2 TGTGCCAGCAGTGCCCGGAGTAGCTCCTACGAGCAGTACTTC CASSARSSSYEQYF
TRBJ1-1 . TRBD1 13 TRBV10-1 TGCGCCAGCAGTGAGTCGAGGGACAGGGAAGCTTTCTTT CASSESRDREAFF
TRBJ2-5 . . 11 TRBV2 TGTGCCAGCAGCCAACAAGAGACCCAGTACTTC CASSQQETQYF
TRBJ1-1 . . 12 TRBV7-9 TGTGCCCTAAAGGGGGGGAACACTGAAGCTTTCTTT CALKGGNTEAFF
TRBJ2-2 . . 14 TRBV18 TGTGCCAGCTCACCTAGGAGATTGGCCGGGGAGCTGTTTTTT CASSPRRLAGELFF
TRBJ1-3 . . 15 TRBV9 TGTGCCAGCAGCGTAGACTCGGTATCTGGAAACACCATATATTTT CASSVDSVSGNTIYF
TRBJ2-2 . TRBD2 16 TRBV27 TGTGCCAGCAGTTCCCCCCGGGGGGGGACGTCCGGGGAGCTGTTTTTT CASSSPRGGTSGELFF
TRBJ1-5 . . 15 TRBV20-1 TGCAGTGCTAGTCCCGGGGGATCAAGCAATCAGCCCCAGCATTTT CSASPGGSSNQPQHF
TRBJ1-1 . TRBD1 15 TRBV3-1/TRBV3-2 TGTGCCAGCAGCCAAGTCGCGGACAGGCGACGAGGAGCTTTCTTT CASSQVADRRRGAFF
TRBJ1-6 . TRBD1 16 TRBV18 TGTGCCAGCTCACCTAGTCAACAGGGGGCGAGTTCACCCCTCCACTTT CASSPSQQGASSPLHF
TRBJ2-2 . . 14 TRBV6-5 TGTGCCAGCAGTTACTCCGGGGGACCGAGAGAGCTGTTTTTT CASSYSGGPRELFF
TRBJ1-6 . . 15 TRBV7-2 TGTGCCAGCAGTTTAGATATCTCCTATAATTCACCCCTCCACTTT CASSLDISYNSPLHF
TRBJ1-5 . . 16 TRBV19 TGTGCCAGTTCCCCGAAACAGAGCTATAGCAATCAGCCCCAGCATTTT CASSPKQSYSNQPQHF
TRBJ2-1 . TRBD1 15 TRBV19 TGTGCCAGTAGTATGGGACAGGGTCTATACAATGAGCAGTTCTTC CASSMGQGLYNEQFF
TRBJ2-3 . TRBD1 15 TRBV30 TGTGCCTGGAGCGCTCCCGGGACAGGGGGTAATACGCAGTATTTT CAWSAPGTGGNTQYF
TRBJ1-3 . . 14 TRBV19 TGTGCCAGTAGTATAGGGGGGTCTGGAAACACCATATATTTT CASSIGGSGNTIYF
TRBJ1-6 . TRBD1 14 TRBV19 TGTGCCAGTAGTACGGACAGGGCAAACTCACCCCTCCACTTT CASSTDRANSPLHF
TRBJ1-3 . . 17 TRBV3-1/TRBV3-2 TGTGCCAGCAGCCAATCGGCATTTCAGAGCTCTGGAAACACCATATATTTT CASSQSAFQSSGNTIYF
TRBJ2-3 . . 12 TRBV10-1 TGCGCCAGCAGTGATAGGACAGATACGCAGTATTTT CASSDRTDTQYF
TRBJ1-4 . . 16 TRBV30 TGTGCCTGGATCCCAGGCTCCAGGGTTTCTAATGAAAAACTGTTTTTT CAWIPGSRVSNEKLFF
TRBJ1-5 . . 14 TRBV24-1 TGTGCCACCACCTACGGTGGGGCTGGTCAGCCCCAGCATTTT CATTYGGAGQPQHF
TRBJ2-1 . . 12 TRBV10-3 TGTGCCATCGGAAACAGTTACAATGAGCAGTTCTTC CAIGNSYNEQFF
TRBJ1-5 . . 15 TRBV18 TGTGCCAGCTCACCAACACCGGACAGATATCAGCCCCAGCATTTT CASSPTPDRYQPQHF
TRBJ2-1 . TRBD2 14 TRBV2 TGTGCCAGCAGTGCGGCTGGGAGGGACAATGAGCAGTTCTTC CASSAAGRDNEQFF
TRBJ2-3 . TRBD1 18 TRBV25-1 TGTGCCAGCAGTGAATCTCTGTCTTTGACAGGGGGTGCAGATACGCAGTATTTT CASSESLSLTGGADTQYF
TRBJ1-5 once . 14 TRBV6-2/TRBV6-3 TGTGCCAGCAGTTACTTTGATAGCAATCAGCCCCAGCATTTT CASSYFDSNQPQHF
TRBJ2-3 . TRBD2 14 TRBV24-1 TGTGCCACCGGCGGGGGGGGCCAGGAAGATACGCAGTATTTT CATGGGGQEDTQYF
TRBJ2-6 . . 17 TRBV19 TGTGCCAGTATGTCGACAGGTTTAATATATGGGGCCAACGTCCTGACTTTC CASMSTGLIYGANVLTF
TRBJ1-1 . . 13 TRBV21-1 TGTGCCAGCAGCAAAGAGGAGGAAACTGAAGCTTTCTTT CASSKEEETEAFF
TRBJ1-2 . TRBD1 16 TRBV9 TGTGCCAGCAGCGTAGGACAGGGGGCGGGGAGCTATGGCTACACCTTC CASSVGQGAGSYGYTF
TRBJ1-2 . . 13 TRBV3-1/TRBV3-2 TGTGCCAGCAGCCCGCTGGGGAAGGGTGGCTACACCTTC CASSPLGKGGYTF
TRBJ2-1 . . 12 TRBV7-3 TGTGCCAGCAGCTCATCGGGACAAGTAAAGTTCTTC CASSSSGQVKFF
TRBJ2-5 . . 15 TRBV10-3 TGTGCCATCAGTGAGTCGCCCAGGGGCGAAGAGACCCAGTACTTC CAISESPRGEETQYF
TRBJ2-7 . TRBD2 14 TRBV2 TGTGCCAGCAGTGAACGCGGGGGGGCCTACGAGCAGTACTTC CASSERGGAYEQYF
TRBJ2-7 . TRBD1 15 TRBV6-5 TGTGCCAGCAGCCGCCTGACAGGGGGCAACGTGGAGCAGTACTTC CASSRLTGGNVEQYF
TRBJ2-5 . TRBD2 16 TRBV6-6 TGTGCCAGCAGTCGAGGACTAGCGGGGGGCCGGGAGACCCAGTACTTC CASSRGLAGGRETQYF
TRBJ2-1 . TRBD2 18 TRBV6-1 TGTGCCAGCAGTGAAATCTGGGGCAGGGCTAGCGGGAACAATGAGCAGTTCTTC CASSEIWGRASGNNEQFF
TRBJ1-4 . . 15 TRBV11-2 TGTGCCAGCAGCTTCGATACAGGGAGAGATGAAAAACTGTTTTTT CASSFDTGRDEKLFF
TRBJ1-2 . TRBD1 14 TRBV5-6 TGTGCCAGCAGCTTGGGGCAGGGGGGCTATGGCTACACCTTC CASSLGQGGYGYTF
TRBJ1-5 . . 11 TRBV6-5 TGTGCCCCAGCTCCACGGCAGCCCCAGCATTTT CAPAPRQPQHF
TRBJ1-5 few . 16 TRBV7-6 TGTGCCAGCAGCCCTGAACCTGGACCGAGCAATCAGCCCCAGCATTTT CASSPEPGPSNQPQHF
TRBJ1-1 few . 13 TRBV10-3 TGTGCCATCAGACCCCCGGGGGGCACTGAAGCTTTCTTT CAIRPPGGTEAFF
TRBJ2-5 . . 15 TRBV6-5 TGTGCCAGCAGTCCCCGGGGGATCGGGACAGAGACCCAGTACTTC CASSPRGIGTETQYF
TRBJ2-7 . . 14 TRBV25-1 TGTGCCAGCAGCCCCGGGATCATTTCCTACGAGCAGTACTTC CASSPGIISYEQYF